This T cell receptor beta chain derives from a study of tumor-infiltrating lymphocytes in primary liver carcinoma. Study background: Men and women, 30 to 69 years of age, made up the patients. Roughly 3.65 to 8 million productive TCRbeta reads came from each sample, comparable across tissue types.

Germline V CDR1 and CDR2: MGHRA, YSYEKL. The CDR3 has 19 amino acids. Losses at the gene ends were 4 bases for V and 2 bases for J; bases not matched to a gene: 20. In regard to this clonotype: No antigen is known for it.

Study-wide results and limits: Tumor region pairs shared more overlap than did tumor-adjacent and tumor-blood pairs.

Starting from 500 ng of total RNA, TCR beta cDNA was produced with a primer in the constant region. TCR beta libraries came from three nested multiplex PCR rounds using slightly modified ARM-PCR. TRBV1-TRBV30 forward primers paired with a C-beta reverse primer were used in the first two PCR rounds, which ran about 11 cycles each. Each CDR3 protein is one row after TCRdb ran MiXCR on the multiplex PCR reads. The profile shows about 99,000 distinct CDR3 sequences, around 63% of them singletons. Both RNA and DNA were isolated together from 20-30 mg of bulk tissue that had not been sorted. Patients underwent resection of primary liver carcinoma.

This TCR was recovered from an older woman with primary liver carcinoma and hepatitis B virus infection. This chain joins TRBV4-1 and TRBJ2-7; TRBD2 matches 7 bases. Sequencing used liver tumor tissue from sampling region 5. Documented subset: tumor region T5, tumor centre. The CDR3 sequence: CASSPLDGGSGVRAYEQYF. DNA of the CDR3: TGCGCCAGCAGCCCTCTGGACGGGGGGTCGGGAGTACGGGCCTACGAGCAGTACTTC.